The subject of this entry is one T cell receptor beta chain. Its antigen is not yet known. No clone much larger than this one lies a single base away; base qualities are absent. The data stem from a study of blood T cell repertoires in COVID-19 (dated by TCRdb to 2020 to 2021). About the full investigation: The collaborator samples originated in the United States, Italy and Spain and spanned the acute and convalescent phases of COVID-19. The material from the prospective study consisted of cDNA or gDNA derived from T cells, B-cell-depleted T cells, or PBMCs. Deeply sampled blood TCRbeta repertoires from subjects exposed to, actively infected with, or recovered from COVID-19 were included in the dataset. The repertoires were released in a freely available public database meant as a resource for research on the immune response to SARS-CoV-2. Samples were obtained from the ongoing ImmuneRACE study (first 160 participants) and from about 1,300 subjects provided by 6 global collaborators. A de-identified subject ID, COVID-19 status, age in years and sex were almost always included in the sample metadata. Where available, HLA class I and class II types were obtained from metadata supplied by the sample provider rather than from assay-based typing. General study outcomes and caveats: How much clinical and demographic metadata was included differed by source and by participant, and the metadata was provided uncurated.

TCRbeta CDR3 regions were amplified from genomic DNA using the immunoSEQ Assay, a bias-controlled multiplex PCR. The authors' analysis ran thus. Nucleated cell counts per sample were estimated from amplification of reference gene primers within the assay. To quantify the absolute abundance of each unique TCRbeta CDR3 rearrangement, sequence reads were collapsed and filtered. Productive Simpson clonality was computed per sample as the square root of Simpson's diversity index over productive rearrangements. Drawn from immuneACCESS, this table holds only the in-frame rearrangements with V and J called that TCRdb kept. Clones are partly lost; checked studies trace under half to an unresolved V gene and leave the rest unexplained. V and J calls and clone size are as listed in that table; D and trimming were resolved from the DNA. The table for this sample lists around 99,000 clones; 75% to 95% of them were counted only once. The ten largest clones take up about 5% of the sample.

From its cysteine to its phenylalanine, the CDR3 spans 14 amino acids. The sequence is cut down to CDR3 DNA, 42 bases in frame from base 1. CDR1 is given as ENHRY and CDR2 as SYGVKD, both from the germline V gene. V is cut by 6 bases and J by 5 bases, and the space between the germline ends is 14 bases. Each collaborating institution followed its own protocols to collect whole blood in K2EDTA tubes. For TCRbeta analysis, collaborator samples were shipped as frozen whole blood, as isolated PBMCs, or as DNA extracted from either sample type. This receptor was identified in a man between 45 and 60 years old with acute or convalescent COVID-19. The V and J segments used are TRBV10-3 and TRBJ1-5, with a tentative D gene TRBD1 over 5 matching bases. Sequenced material: peripheral blood. The CDR3 reads as follows: CAISADRNYQPQHF. In nucleotides, the sequence is TGTGCCATCAGCGCAGACAGAAACTATCAGCCCCAGCATTTT.